This T cell receptor (beta chain) is drawn from a study of breast tumors, draining lymph nodes, adjacent tissues. This CDR3 is 11 amino acids long. CDR1 and CDR2 from the germline V gene are SQVTM and ANQGSEA. This clonotype was detected many times. What it recognizes is unknown. A much larger clone differs by one base, so this may be a read error. Using its own MiXCR run on the multiplex PCR reads, TCRdb lists one record per CDR3 protein. The table records about 230,000 distinct CDR3 sequences, 32% of them present only once. Broader study findings: The lymph node origin of tumor T cells was framed as consistent with a hypothesis, not demonstrated. Luminal-like breast cancer showed significantly greater tumor-nontumor repertoire similarity than basal-like breast cancer did. Compared with lymph nodes, tumors were less diverse; compared with nontumor tissue, more.

Breast cancer patients provided tissue from their axillary draining lymph nodes. The V and J genes are TRBV29-1 and TRBJ2-5, with D possibly being TRBD2 (6 bases). This receptor was obtained from a female donor with breast cancer. Some clones in this sample may be carry-over from other donors' samples. What was sequenced was axillary lymph node tissue. The CDR3 protein is CSVLTGETQHF. The DNA of the CDR3 is TGCAGCGTTCTGACGGGAGAGACCCAGCACTTC.